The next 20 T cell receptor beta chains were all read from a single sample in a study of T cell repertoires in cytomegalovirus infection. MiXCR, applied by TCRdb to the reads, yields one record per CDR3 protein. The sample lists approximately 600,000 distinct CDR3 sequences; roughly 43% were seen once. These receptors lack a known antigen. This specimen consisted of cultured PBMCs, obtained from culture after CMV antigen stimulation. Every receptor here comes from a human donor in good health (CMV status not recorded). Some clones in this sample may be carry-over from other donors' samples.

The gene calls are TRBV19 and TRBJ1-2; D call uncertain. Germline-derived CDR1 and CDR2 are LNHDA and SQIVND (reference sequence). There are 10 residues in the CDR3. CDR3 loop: CGSYNYGYTF. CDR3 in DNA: TGTGGGTCTTATAACTATGGCTACACCTTC. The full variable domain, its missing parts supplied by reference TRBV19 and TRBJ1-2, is DGGITQSPKYLFRKEGQNVTLSCEQNLNHDAMYWYRQDPGQGLRLIYYSQIVNDFQKGDIAEGYSVSREKKESFPLTVTSAQKNPTAFYLCGSYNYGYTFGSGTRLTVV.

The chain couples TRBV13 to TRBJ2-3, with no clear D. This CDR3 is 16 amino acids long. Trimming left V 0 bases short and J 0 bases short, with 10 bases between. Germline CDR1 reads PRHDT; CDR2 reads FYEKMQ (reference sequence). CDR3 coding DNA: TGTGCCAGCAGCTTAGGGGGCCGTGCTAGCACAGATACGCAGTATTTT. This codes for CASSLGGRASTDTQYF.

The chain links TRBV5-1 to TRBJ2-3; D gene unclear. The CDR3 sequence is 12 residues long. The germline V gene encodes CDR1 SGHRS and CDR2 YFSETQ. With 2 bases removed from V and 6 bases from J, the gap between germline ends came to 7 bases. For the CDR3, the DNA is TGCGCCAGCAGCTTACCCCCCGATACGCAGTATTTT. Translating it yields CASSLPPDTQYF.

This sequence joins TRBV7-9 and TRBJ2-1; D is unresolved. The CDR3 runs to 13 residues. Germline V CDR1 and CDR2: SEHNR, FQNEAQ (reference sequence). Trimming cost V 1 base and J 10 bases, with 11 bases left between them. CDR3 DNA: TGTGCCAGCAGCTTAGGTCCCAAAGGGGAGCAGTTCTTC. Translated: CASSLGPKGEQFF.

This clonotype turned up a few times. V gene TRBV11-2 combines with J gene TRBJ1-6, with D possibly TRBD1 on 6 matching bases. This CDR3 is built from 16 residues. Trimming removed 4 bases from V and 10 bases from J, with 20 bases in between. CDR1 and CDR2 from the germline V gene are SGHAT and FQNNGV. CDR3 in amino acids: CASSSLRGGFSSPLHF. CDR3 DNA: TGTGCCAGCAGCTCCCTACGAGGGGGGTTTAGCTCACCCCTCCACTTT.

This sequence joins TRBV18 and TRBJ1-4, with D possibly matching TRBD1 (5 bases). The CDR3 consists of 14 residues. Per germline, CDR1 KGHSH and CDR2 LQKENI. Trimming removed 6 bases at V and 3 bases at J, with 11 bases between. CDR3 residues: CASSNPGPNEKLFF. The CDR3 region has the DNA TGTGCCAGCTCGAATCCAGGGCCTAATGAAAAACTGTTTTTT.

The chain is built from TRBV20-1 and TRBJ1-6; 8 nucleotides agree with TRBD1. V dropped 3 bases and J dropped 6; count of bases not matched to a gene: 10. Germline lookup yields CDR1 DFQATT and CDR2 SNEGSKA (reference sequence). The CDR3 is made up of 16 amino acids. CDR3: CSASTWRGQVNSPLHF. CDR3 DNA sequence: TGCAGTGCTAGTACCTGGCGGGGACAGGTTAATTCACCCCTCCACTTT.

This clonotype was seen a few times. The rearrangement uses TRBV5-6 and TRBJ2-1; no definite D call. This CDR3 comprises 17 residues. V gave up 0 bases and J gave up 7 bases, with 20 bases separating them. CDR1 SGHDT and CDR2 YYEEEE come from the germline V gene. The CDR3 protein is CASSLGYDYISGNEQFF. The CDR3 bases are TGTGCCAGCAGCTTGGGTTACGATTACATTTCGGGTAATGAGCAGTTCTTC.

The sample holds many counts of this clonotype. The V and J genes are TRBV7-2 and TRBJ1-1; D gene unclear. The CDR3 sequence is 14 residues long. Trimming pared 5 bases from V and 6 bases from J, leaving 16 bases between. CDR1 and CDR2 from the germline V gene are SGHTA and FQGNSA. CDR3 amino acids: CASSITRGRAEAFF. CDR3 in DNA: TGTGCCAGCAGCATAACAAGAGGTAGGGCTGAAGCTTTCTTT.

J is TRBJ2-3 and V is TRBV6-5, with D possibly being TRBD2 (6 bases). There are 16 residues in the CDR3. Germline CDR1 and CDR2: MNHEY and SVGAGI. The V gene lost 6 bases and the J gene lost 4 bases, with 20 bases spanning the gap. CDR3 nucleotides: TGTGCCAGCAGCTTCGACGGGAGCATCTCCCCAGATACGCAGTATTTT. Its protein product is CASSFDGSISPDTQYF.

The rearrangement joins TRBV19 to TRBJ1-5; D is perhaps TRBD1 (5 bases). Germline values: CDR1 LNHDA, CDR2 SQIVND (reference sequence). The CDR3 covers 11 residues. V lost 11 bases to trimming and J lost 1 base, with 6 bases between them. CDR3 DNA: TGTGCCGGGGGAAGCAATCAGCCCCAGCATTTT. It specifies CAGGSNQPQHF.

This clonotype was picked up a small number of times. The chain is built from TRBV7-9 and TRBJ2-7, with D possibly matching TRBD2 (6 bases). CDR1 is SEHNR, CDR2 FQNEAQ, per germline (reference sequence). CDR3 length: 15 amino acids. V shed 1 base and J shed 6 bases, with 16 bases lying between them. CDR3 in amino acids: CASSLESGVDSEQYF. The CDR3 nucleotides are TGTGCCAGCAGCTTAGAGTCGGGGGTCGATTCCGAGCAGTACTTC.

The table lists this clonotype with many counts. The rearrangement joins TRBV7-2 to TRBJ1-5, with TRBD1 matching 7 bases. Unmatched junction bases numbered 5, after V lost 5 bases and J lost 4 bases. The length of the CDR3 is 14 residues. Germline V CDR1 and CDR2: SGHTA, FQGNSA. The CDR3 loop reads CASSPTQGNQPQHF. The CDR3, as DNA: TGTGCCAGCAGCCCGACACAGGGGAATCAGCCCCAGCATTTT.

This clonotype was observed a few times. CDR3 coding DNA: TGTGCCAGCAGCTGGACTAGCGGGGGGGCTCGAGATACGCAGTATTTT. It is translated as CASSWTSGGARDTQYF. The chain employs TRBV7-8 and TRBJ2-3, with TRBD2 identical over 15 bases. The germline gives CDR1 SGHVS, CDR2 FQNEAQ. The CDR3 runs 16 residues. The junction had 4 bases not matched to a gene; V was cut back by 4 bases and J by 5 bases. The complete variable domain, with remaining parts taken from reference TRBV7-8 and TRBJ2-3, reads GAGVSQSPRYKVAKRGQDVALRCDPISGHVSLFWYQQALGQGPEFLTYFQNEAQLDKSGLPSDRFFAERPEGSVSTLKIQRTQQEDSAVYLCASSWTSGGARDTQYFGPGTRLTVL.

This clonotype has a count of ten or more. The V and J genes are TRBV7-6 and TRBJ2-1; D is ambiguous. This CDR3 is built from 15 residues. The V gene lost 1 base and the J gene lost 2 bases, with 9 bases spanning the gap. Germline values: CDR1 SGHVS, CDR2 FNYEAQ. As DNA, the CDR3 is TGTGCCAGCAGCTTAGGCCGGGTGGCCTACAATGAGCAGTTCTTC. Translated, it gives CASSLGRVAYNEQFF.

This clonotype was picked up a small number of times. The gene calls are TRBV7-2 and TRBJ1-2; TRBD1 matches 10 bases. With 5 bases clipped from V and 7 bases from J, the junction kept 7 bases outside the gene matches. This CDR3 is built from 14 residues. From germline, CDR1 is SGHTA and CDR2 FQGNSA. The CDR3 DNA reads TGTGCCAGCAGCACCGGGACAGGGGTTTCTGGCTACACCTTC. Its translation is CASSTGTGVSGYTF.

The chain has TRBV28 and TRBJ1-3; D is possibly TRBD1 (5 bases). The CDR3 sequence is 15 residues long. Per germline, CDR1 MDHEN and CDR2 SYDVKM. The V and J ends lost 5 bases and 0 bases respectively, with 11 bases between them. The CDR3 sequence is CASSPAGGSGNTIYF. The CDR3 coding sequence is TGTGCCAGCAGTCCGGCGGGGGGCTCTGGAAACACCATATATTTT.

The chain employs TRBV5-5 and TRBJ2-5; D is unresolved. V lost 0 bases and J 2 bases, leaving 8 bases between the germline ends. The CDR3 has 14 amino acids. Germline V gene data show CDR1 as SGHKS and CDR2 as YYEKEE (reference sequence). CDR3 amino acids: CASSLETTQETQYF. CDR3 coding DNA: TGTGCCAGCAGCTTGGAAACTACACAAGAGACCCAGTACTTC.

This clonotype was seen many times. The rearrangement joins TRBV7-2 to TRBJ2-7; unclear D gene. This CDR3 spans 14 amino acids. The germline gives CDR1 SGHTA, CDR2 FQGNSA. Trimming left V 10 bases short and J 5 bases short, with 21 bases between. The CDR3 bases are TGTGCCACCGGCTTGGGTAGATCCTCACACGAGCAGTACTTC. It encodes CATGLGRSSHEQYF.

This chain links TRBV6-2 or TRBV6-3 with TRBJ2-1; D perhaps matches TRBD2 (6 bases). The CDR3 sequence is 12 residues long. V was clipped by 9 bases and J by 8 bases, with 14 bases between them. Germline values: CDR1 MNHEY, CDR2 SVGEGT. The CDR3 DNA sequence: TGTGCCAGTGGCGCGGGGAGAGATGAGCAGTTCTTC. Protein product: CASGAGRDEQFF.